The clone carrying this TCR beta chain appeared a single time. The entry originates in a study of blood T cell repertoires in COVID-19. TCRdb's table, derived via immunoSEQ multiplex PCR, lists solely in-frame clones and lacks some. The repertoire has 310,000 or so clones, around 88% of them found once; the top ten carry around 1.5%. This TCR came from a woman aged 45-59 years with acute or convalescent COVID-19. Sequenced input: peripheral blood.

CDR3 nucleotide sequence: TGTGCCAGCAGCGTTCAGGGGGCCGATACGCAGTATTTT. Protein: CASSVQGADTQYF. This chain joins TRBV9 and TRBJ2-3, with 8 bases that match TRBD1. CDR3 length equals 13 residues. After removal of 2 bases from V and 6 bases from J, the junction contained 2 bases not matched to a gene. Germline V gene lookup returns CDR1 SGDLS and CDR2 YYNGEE.